A selection of T cell receptor beta chains follows, all from one sample in a study of shared clonotypes between healthy human individuals. Profiling relied on immunoSEQ multiplex PCR, and the TCRdb table lists in-frame clones only, not all of them. The sample gives around 700,000 clones, roughly 78% of which show up once; 1.8% is in the top ten. Sequencing was carried out using memory CD4+ T cells sorted from blood. The source is a woman in her 30s in good health. Each CDR3 is given with its conserved first and last residue. A D gene is named only where the DNA matches it firmly. Not every row has a clone size; where given, it reads once, few, many or a size class.

v_call: TRBV12-2; d_call: -; j_call: TRBJ2-7; clone_size: -; cdr3_aa: CASRLDFGSDRPYEQYF; cdr3_nt: TGTGCAAGTCGCTTAGATTTTGGGTCGGATCGCCCCTACGAGCAGTACTTC
v_call: TRBV5-1; d_call: TRBD1; j_call: TRBJ2-1; clone_size: -; cdr3_aa: CASSAGQGAYNEQFF; cdr3_nt: TGCGCCAGCAGCGCGGGACAGGGGGCCTACAATGAGCAGTTCTTC
v_call: TRBV5-1; d_call: -; j_call: TRBJ2-1; clone_size: -; cdr3_aa: CASSLSGETYNEQFF; cdr3_nt: TGCGCCAGCAGCTTGTCTGGCGAAACCTACAATGAGCAGTTCTTC
v_call: TRBV9; d_call: TRBD2; j_call: TRBJ2-2; clone_size: -; cdr3_aa: CARCTSGNGELFF; cdr3_nt: TGTGCCCGCTGTACTAGCGGGAACGGGGAGCTGTTTTTT
v_call: TRBV7-9; d_call: -; j_call: TRBJ2-6; clone_size: once; cdr3_aa: CASSFSAKSGANVLTF; cdr3_nt: TGTGCCAGCAGCTTCAGTGCTAAGTCCGGGGCCAACGTCCTGACTTTC
v_call: TRBV19; d_call: -; j_call: TRBJ1-2; clone_size: once; cdr3_aa: CASSILADNYGYTF; cdr3_nt: TGTGCCAGTAGTATTCTCGCCGACAACTATGGCTACACCTTC
v_call: TRBV4-2; d_call: -; j_call: TRBJ2-5; clone_size: -; cdr3_aa: CASSQDVGVRGTQYF; cdr3_nt: TGTGCCAGCAGCCAAGATGTGGGGGTCCGGGGGACCCAGTACTTC
v_call: TRBV9; d_call: -; j_call: TRBJ2-6; clone_size: -; cdr3_aa: CASSFLPGSGANVLTF; cdr3_nt: TGTGCCAGCAGCTTCCTCCCCGGATCTGGGGCCAACGTCCTGACTTTC
v_call: TRBV14; d_call: TRBD2; j_call: TRBJ2-5; clone_size: -; cdr3_aa: CASSQLPASGTVGTQYF; cdr3_nt: TGTGCCAGCAGCCAGCTCCCGGCTAGCGGAACGGTAGGGACCCAGTACTTC
v_call: TRBV10-3; d_call: -; j_call: TRBJ2-3; clone_size: once; cdr3_aa: CAIKGRSSTDTQYF; cdr3_nt: TGTGCCATCAAAGGACGGTCTAGCACAGATACGCAGTATTTT
v_call: TRBV27; d_call: -; j_call: TRBJ2-3; clone_size: -; cdr3_aa: CASQARRHTDTQYF; cdr3_nt: TGTGCCTCCCAAGCCCGGCGACACACAGATACGCAGTATTTT
v_call: TRBV7-9; d_call: TRBD2; j_call: TRBJ2-7; clone_size: -; cdr3_aa: CASSFKGGYEQYF; cdr3_nt: TGTGCCAGCAGCTTCAAGGGAGGGTACGAGCAGTACTTC
v_call: TRBV4-1; d_call: -; j_call: TRBJ1-4; clone_size: once; cdr3_aa: CASRHQGRKANEKLFF; cdr3_nt: TGCGCCAGCAGGCATCAGGGCAGGAAGGCTAATGAAAAACTGTTTTTT
v_call: TRBV2; d_call: -; j_call: TRBJ1-6; clone_size: -; cdr3_aa: CASTYHTGVTSPLHF; cdr3_nt: TGTGCCAGCACCTACCACACCGGGGTGACTTCACCCCTCCACTTT
v_call: TRBV2; d_call: TRBD1; j_call: TRBJ2-3; clone_size: -; cdr3_aa: CASSEQGQSTDTQYF; cdr3_nt: TGTGCCAGCAGTGAACAGGGACAGAGCACAGATACGCAGTATTTT
v_call: TRBV5-4; d_call: -; j_call: TRBJ1-4; clone_size: -; cdr3_aa: CASSSEGGANEKLFF; cdr3_nt: TGTGCCAGCAGCTCCGAGGGTGGTGCTAATGAAAAACTGTTTTTT
v_call: TRBV19; d_call: -; j_call: TRBJ2-2; clone_size: few; cdr3_aa: CASRGFSNTGELFF; cdr3_nt: TGTGCCAGTCGAGGTTTTTCGAACACCGGGGAGCTGTTTTTT
v_call: TRBV2; d_call: -; j_call: TRBJ2-3; clone_size: few; cdr3_aa: CASSDAPMTRDTQYF; cdr3_nt: TGTGCCAGCAGTGATGCACCCATGACTAGAGATACGCAGTATTTT
v_call: TRBV28; d_call: -; j_call: TRBJ1-3; clone_size: few; cdr3_aa: CASSSPLGSGNTIYF; cdr3_nt: TGTGCCAGCAGTAGCCCTCTAGGCTCCGGAAACACCATATATTTT
v_call: TRBV2; d_call: TRBD2; j_call: TRBJ2-7; clone_size: -; cdr3_aa: CASRTSGIDEQYF; cdr3_nt: TGTGCCAGCAGGACTAGCGGGATTGACGAGCAGTACTTC
v_call: TRBV28; d_call: TRBD1; j_call: TRBJ1-1; clone_size: -; cdr3_aa: CASSARQGDTEAFF; cdr3_nt: TGTGCCAGCAGTGCCCGACAGGGAGACACTGAAGCTTTCTTT
v_call: TRBV5-1; d_call: TRBD2; j_call: TRBJ2-3; clone_size: -; cdr3_aa: CASSFTSGRDPGTQYF; cdr3_nt: TGCGCCAGCAGCTTCACTAGCGGGAGGGACCCGGGTACGCAGTATTTT
v_call: TRBV25-1; d_call: -; j_call: TRBJ2-2; clone_size: -; cdr3_aa: CASKWRDTGELFF; cdr3_nt: TGTGCCAGCAAATGGCGGGACACCGGGGAGCTGTTTTTT